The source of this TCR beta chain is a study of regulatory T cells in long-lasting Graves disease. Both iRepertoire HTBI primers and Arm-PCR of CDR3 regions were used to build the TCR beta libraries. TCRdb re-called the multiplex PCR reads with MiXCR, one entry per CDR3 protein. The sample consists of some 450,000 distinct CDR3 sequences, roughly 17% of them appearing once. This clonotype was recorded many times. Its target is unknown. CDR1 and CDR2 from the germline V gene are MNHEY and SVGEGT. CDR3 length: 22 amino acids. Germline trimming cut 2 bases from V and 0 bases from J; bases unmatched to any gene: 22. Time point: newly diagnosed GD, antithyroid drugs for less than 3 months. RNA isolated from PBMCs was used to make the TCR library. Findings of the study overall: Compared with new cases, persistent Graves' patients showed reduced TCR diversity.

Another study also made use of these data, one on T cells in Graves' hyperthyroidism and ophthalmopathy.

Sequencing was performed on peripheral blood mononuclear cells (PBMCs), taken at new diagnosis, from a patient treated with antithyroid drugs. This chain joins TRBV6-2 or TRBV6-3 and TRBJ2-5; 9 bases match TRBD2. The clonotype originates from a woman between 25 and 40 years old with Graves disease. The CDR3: CASSYGAAGGPRDVRDQETQYF. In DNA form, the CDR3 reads TGTGCCAGCAGTTACGGGGCGGCGGGAGGGCCTAGGGACGTCCGCGACCAAGAGACCCAGTACTTC.